This T cell receptor beta chain was documented in a study of cytomegalovirus exposure and HLA in healthy donors (dated 2017 in TCRdb). In terms of the full investigation: An earlier analysis of approximately 600 of the donors reported 276 Gb of sequence data and 117 million unique TCR beta sequences from 190 million or so T cells. An early release covering 550 to 700 HLA-typed donors comprised around 300 gigabases of sequencing data and approximately 80 million unique TCR sequences. Of the approximately 370 genotyped donors, approximately 81% were placed in the genetic ancestry cluster associated with self-reported Caucasian donors. The study was designed to test whether signatures of past pathogen exposure could be identified by cataloging public T cell receptors. Using immunosequencing, the study profiled T cell repertoires from roughly 650 subjects and related those repertoires to cytomegalovirus serostatus. Besides the first cohort of 500 to 700 subjects, a separate validation cohort made up of 90 to 150 different subjects was used. To predict cytomegalovirus infection status, the study combined high-throughput TCR immunosequencing, statistical association of individual TCRs with disease status, and machine learning. A later analysis re-examined previously published TCR beta repertoires from more than 600 donors and added high-resolution HLA genotyping to investigate patterns of TCR occurrence. The later analysis used no new phenotypic data to find candidate immune exposures, relying instead on TCR beta sequences and their occurrence across donors. An earlier analysis of 587 of the donors used high-throughput TCR beta sequencing to judge whether each TCR beta V gene segment behaved as functional or pseudogenic. Donor age, sex, ethnicity and CMV serostatus were compiled together with the repertoire data. A later genetic analysis used genome-wide SNP genotypes for about 65% of the 666 donors, treating that subset as a discovery cohort. Every repertoire in the discovery cohort had been generated on one and the same sequencing platform. HLA typing covered class I and class II loci at four-digit resolution. The number of donors typed differed by locus, with about 629-640 for A, B, C, DRB1 and DQB1, 522 for DQA1, some 570 for DPA1, and 400 to 490 for DPB1. Four to six DR-DQ haplotypes were handled as single units for association and clustering, since linkage in the cohort was strong. Among 300 to 500 genotyped donors of the cohort, an average of around 250,000 unique TCR beta nucleotide sequences was sequenced per donor, of which approximately 19% were non-productive.

Details on this clone: The target of this receptor is not known. No base quality values were provided; no much bigger clone lies one nucleotide off.

The paper's findings and limits, for the study overall: According to a later genetic analysis, donors in an Asian-associated ancestry cluster had fewer N-insertions in productive TCRs than the roughly 700-donor mean. Strong co-occurrence of HLA alleles, especially DR and DQ, made assigning TCR associations to individual alleles difficult. In vitro tests confirmed that a few of the cytomegalovirus-associated TCR beta chains recognize cytomegalovirus antigens. Specific HLA alleles were associated with over 15,000 TCR beta sequences at a false discovery rate of 0.05 in a later analysis. The earlier analysis of some 540 of the donors excluded 15 to 20 rarely observed V segments, including chromosome 9 orphons, because counts were too low. In an earlier analysis of around 600 of the donors, most TCR beta V segments were observed in productive rearrangements about 90% or about 30% of the time, broadly matching IMGT annotations. According to a later analysis, most CMV-associated TCR beta chains appeared to be HLA-restricted, and the HLA associations seemed to be driven largely by CMV exposure. In both the original and validation cohorts, the classifier was reported to diagnose cytomegalovirus status with high specificity and sensitivity. A later analysis found that TCR association rates varied across HLA loci, with DRB1 alleles showing the most associated TCRs and HLA-C alleles the fewest. A further reported finding was that TCR beta sequences accurately predicted the HLA-A and HLA-B alleles for most subjects in the first cohort. Because some donors lacked HLA typing at each locus, the association tests relied only on the typed subset. An association between a missense DCLRE1C variant and V-gene and J-gene trimming of TCR beta chains was found in a later genetic analysis and replicated in an independent cohort. In a later analysis, several top co-occurrence clusters were reported to appear linked to parvovirus B19, influenza, CMV and Epstein-Barr virus. CMV serostatus was the only immune exposure information available for the cohort. Correlated functional status among segregating V segments might be attributable to linkage disequilibrium, but an unknown experimental factor could not be ruled out. Presence/absence analyses assumed roughly uniform sequencing depth across donors, an assumption that may not hold. The study listed 170 or so TCR beta chains as associated with cytomegalovirus. A group of highly shared sequence variants was considered likely to be a technical artifact of the sequencing pipeline. This cohort had only TCR beta chains sequenced, and the lack of alpha or paired-chain data limited which features could be detected. While some public TCRs were present in many individuals, most TCR sequences turned up only very rarely across donors. Some IMGT-functional V segments, including TRBV6-2 and TRBV6-3, could not be told apart with the 87-base-pair reads, so those segments were excluded. The authors suggested that the approach could potentially be extended to other disease states and immunological phenotypes. Compared with equally common non-associated chains, HLA-associated TCR beta chains in a later analysis were more clonally expanded and had lower generation probabilities.

The cohort consisted of approximately 670 healthy bone marrow donors. At the time of sampling, all cohort members were nominally healthy, though unrecorded immune exposures were likely present. The donor tested CMV seronegative and was one of the 352 seronegative cohort members. A peripheral blood sample was collected from each donor, and TCR beta sequencing was performed on peripheral blood mononuclear cells. Genomic DNA extraction from the blood cell samples was performed with the Qiagen DNeasy Blood Extraction Kit. CDR1 and CDR2 are drawn from the germline V gene (reference sequence): PRHDT, FYEKMQ. Spanning cysteine to phenylalanine, the CDR3 consists of 14 amino acids. The only DNA kept is the CDR3, 42 bases in frame from the first base. Trimming costs V 4 bases and J 2 bases, and their ends lie 12 bases apart. The library relied on the immunoSEQ multiplex PCR assay. The multiplex PCR relied on a mix of 60 forward primers for TCR Vbeta segments and 13 reverse primers for TCR Jbeta segments. Amplification of the CDR3 region of rearranged TCR beta genes was performed with a multiplex PCR assay on genomic DNA. The Illumina HiSeq System was used to sequence the amplified TCR beta libraries as 87-base-pair reads. The study's processing was this. Across the 500 to 750 repertoires, a later analysis counted roughly 77 million unique TCR beta chains, around 11 million of which were shared by at least two donors. Raw reads were error-corrected and collapsed into unique sequences by a nearest-neighbor algorithm in which closely related sequences were merged to remove PCR and sequencing errors. CDR3 sequences were aligned to IMGT reference sequences to assign V, D and J gene segments. For a sequence to be retained, a match of at least six nucleotides was required to both a V gene segment and a J gene segment. Rearrangements were classified as productive when the CDR3 lacked stop codons and remained in frame with V and J, and all other rearrangements were classified as non-productive. Following IMGT convention, CDR3 was defined as the stretch from the second conserved V-encoded cysteine up to the conserved J-encoded phenylalanine. Sequences without an unambiguous match to a single V gene segment were excluded from the earlier analysis of about 600 of the donors. An earlier analysis of 550 to 650 of the donors classified V segments as functional when productive rearrangements were above 56.7% and as segregating when the standard deviation between donors was above 5%. To diagnose cytomegalovirus status from the catalog of TCR beta chain sequences, a statistical classification framework was built. In a later analysis, V and J genes were assigned by comparing TCR nucleotide sequences against IMGT/GENE-DB human TR gene sequences. Using the TCRdist pipeline, a later analysis assigned CDR3 sequences along with most-parsimonious VDJ recombination scenarios. In a later analysis, each TCR beta chain was defined by its CDR3 amino acid sequence together with its V-gene family, and reads lacking a unique V-gene family were excluded. To address suspected cross-contamination and a sequencing artifact, a later analysis removed roughly 640 highly shared, low-generation-probability nucleotide sequences. In a later analysis, a clonal expansion index was calculated for each public chain from normalized within-repertoire ranks of inferred template counts. A later analysis computed generation probabilities with a VDJ recombination model fitted to out-of-frame rearrangements, and checked the results against IGoR. A later analysis scored TCR-TCR, TCR-HLA and TCR-CMV co-occurrence with hypergeometric tests, applying a repertoire-size bias correction to TCR pairs. In a later analysis, false discovery rates were estimated by permuting HLA or CMV assignments 20 times. In a later analysis, co-occurring TCRs were grouped with DBSCAN, and TCRdist sequence similarity was added when clustering was performed within HLA-allele-positive subsets. Repertoires with fewer than 30,000 or more than 120,000 public chains, plus five repertoires with anomalous nucleotide sharing, were excluded from co-occurrence clustering. In TCRdb, the immuneACCESS table is reduced to in-frame sequences with V and J assigned. These tables do not hold every clone; where another copy was compared, an unresolved V gene accounts for under half, and the others remain unexplained. Clonal size and the V and J genes are those of that table, whereas D and trimming came from the DNA. The sample data list about 160,000 clones, and 81% of these were observed just once. The top ten hold about 13% of the sample.

The origin of this receptor is a woman aged 50 to 60 in good health and CMV-seronegative. The chain is made from TRBV13 and TRBJ2-7; a tentative D match to TRBD1 spans 6 bases. Input material: PBMCs. CDR3 sequence: CASSSTGPPYEQYF. The sequenced DNA is TGTGCCAGCAGCTCGACAGGCCCCCCCTACGAGCAGTACTTC.